This TCR beta chain was identified in a study of lymphopenia after photon versus proton radiotherapy. Whole-study results and caveats: Survival link was tested only in deceased patients; proton benefit remains a possibility. Post-nadir diversity loss with photons came from oligoclonal expansion, particularly CD8+ Temra cells. Larger post-nadir TCR diversity loss correlated inversely with survival in deceased patients. Under photons, naive T cells and diversity fell while effector/memory populations rose.

The assay was immunoSEQ multiplex PCR, and TCRdb's table has in-frame clones only and misses some. The sample records around 26,000 clones, roughly 90% being singletons. This clone has more than one count but fewer than ten. Its antigen is as yet unknown. Germline V gives CDR1 MNHEY, CDR2 SVGAGI. CDR3 length: 15 amino acids. The J segment lost 3 bases and the V segment lost 6 bases, leaving 5 bases of the junction unmatched. The sample in question was peripheral blood, obtained from a patient treated with photon-based radiotherapy. The chain joins TRBV6-5 to TRBJ1-5; 10 bases match TRBD1. The sequence was collected from a woman aged 45 to 65 with cholangiocarcinoma. CDR3 nucleotides: TGTGCCAGCAGCCGACAGGGGGCCCCCAATCAGCCCCAGCATTTT. This translates into CASSRQGAPNQPQHF.